These 20 T cell receptor beta chains were sequenced from one sample in a study of read filtering for tumor transcriptome and immune sequencing. Molecular barcoded adaptors covering alpha/delta and beta/gamma chains were used on 400 to 450 ng RNA. TCRdb recomputed calls from the reads with MiXCR, one row per CDR3 protein. The repertoire holds about 54,000 distinct CDR3 sequences, with approximately 13% as singletons. Sample: a population of CD138-negative cells sorted from bone marrow. All receptors come from a donor at least 40 years old with multiple myeloma.

The rearrangement links TRBV28 to TRBJ2-5; weak D call: TRBD1 (7 bases). The CDR3 sequence is 12 residues long. Looked up from germline, CDR1 is MDHEN and CDR2 is SYDVKM. The CDR3 reads CAIRQGGETQYF. CDR3 sequence (DNA): TGTGCTATTCGACAGGGAGGAGAGACCCAGTACTTC. Filled out from reference TRBV28 and TRBJ2-5, the complete variable domain reads DVKVTQSSRYLVKRTGEKVFLECVQDMDHENMFWYRQDPGLGLRLIYFSYDVKMKEKGDIPEGYSVSREKKERFSLILESASTNQTSMYLCAIRQGGETQYFGPGTRLLVL.

This clonotype was found a few times. CDR3 sequence (DNA): TGTGCCAGTAGTATTCATGGATCCCGAGCCAGACTAGCGTCTACCGGGGAGCTGTTTTTT. This translates into CASSIHGSRARLASTGELFF. The genes are TRBV19 and TRBJ2-2; 8 bases agree with TRBD2. Trimming removed 3 bases from V and 5 bases from J; junction bases left unmatched: 20. The CDR3 is made up of 20 amino acids. Germline V lookup: CDR1 LNHDA, CDR2 SQIVND (reference sequence). The variable domain in full, with the rest retrieved from reference TRBV19 and TRBJ2-2, is DGGITQSPKYLFRKEGQNVTLSCEQNLNHDAMYWYRQDPGQGLRLIYYSQIVNDFQKGDIAEGYSVSREKKESFPLTVTSAQKNPTAFYLCASSIHGSRARLASTGELFFGEGSRLTVL.

Note on this clonotype: This could be a read error, since a much larger clone is one nucleotide away. The chain employs TRBV7-2 and TRBJ2-4; D is perhaps TRBD2 (5 bases). The germline V gene has CDR1 SGHTA and CDR2 FQGNSA. The CDR3 contains 16 residues. The chain's CDR3 is CAGSSLLTRSKNIQYF. The DNA of the CDR3 is TGTGCCGGCAGCTCATTATTAACTAGGTCCAAAAACATTCAGTACTTC. Complete variable domain (other parts from reference TRBV7-2 and TRBJ2-4): GAGVSQSPSNKVTEKGKDVELRCDPISGHTALYWYRQSLGQGLEFLIYFQGNSAPDKSGLPSDRFSAERTGGSVSTLTIQRTQQEDSAVYLCAGSSLLTRSKNIQYFGAGTRLSVL.

The CDR3: CASSWTDRASEAFF. The CDR3, as DNA: TGTGCCAGCAGTTGGACCGACAGGGCTTCTGAAGCTTTCTTT. The chain joins TRBV6-1 to TRBJ1-1; TRBD1 matches at 7 bases. J lost 6 bases, V lost 5 bases, and 9 bases had no gene match. CDR3 length equals 14 residues. Germline V gene data show CDR1 as MNHNS and CDR2 as SASEGT.

As regards this clonotype: This may come from a read error, since a much larger clone is one base off. The chain links TRBV11-2 to TRBJ2-3; 8 bases map to TRBD2. The V and J ends lost 8 bases and 2 bases, in that order; junction bases with no gene match: 9. This CDR3 region has 15 residues. In germline, CDR1 is SGHAT, CDR2 FQNNGV. CDR3 coding DNA: TGTGCCAGCCGTGATCGCGGGGGGCTCACAGATACGCAGTATTTT. Translation gives CASRDRGGLTDTQYF.

This clonotype was picked up many times. J is TRBJ2-1 and V is TRBV7-3, with 9 nucleotides matching TRBD2. Trimming removed 4 bases from V and 8 bases from J; junction bases left unmatched: 15. This CDR3 has 17 residues. Germline-derived CDR1 and CDR2 are SGHTA and FQGTGA. CDR3 DNA sequence: TGTGCCAGCAGCTCCCAGAGGCGCGGGGGGGGGTTGGATGAGCAGTTCTTC. Its protein product is CASSSQRRGGGLDEQFF.

Ten or more counts support this clonotype. The genes are TRBV28 and TRBJ1-2, with 10 bases lining up with TRBD1. This CDR3 has 17 residues. The V and J ends lost 2 bases and 3 bases, in that order; junction bases with no gene match: 9. CDR1 and CDR2 (germline): MDHEN, SYDVKM. The DNA of the CDR3 is TGTGCCAGCAGTTTACCCTTAGACAGGGGGCAATACTATGGCTACACCTTC. Its translation: CASSLPLDRGQYYGYTF.

The sample holds a few counts of this clonotype. This may be a read error, as it is one base from a much larger clone. The gene calls are TRBV19 and TRBJ2-5; TRBD1 or TRBD2 may be the D gene (6 bases each). The germline V gene has CDR1 LNHDA and CDR2 SQIVND (reference sequence). The CDR3 runs 16 residues. The CDR3 spells CAGSLTPGALIETQYF. The CDR3 bases are TGTGCCGGTAGTCTAACCCCGGGGGCCCTAATTGAGACCCAGTACTTC.

The chain employs TRBV19 and TRBJ2-3; D is ambiguous. The germline V gene encodes CDR1 LNHDA and CDR2 SQIVND (reference sequence). Trimming left V 6 bases short and J 4 bases short, with 11 bases between. The CDR3 runs to 13 residues. The CDR3 loop reads CASSFRIADTQYF. The CDR3 nucleotides are TGTGCCAGTAGCTTCCGGATCGCAGATACGCAGTATTTT.

Many counts were recorded for this clonotype. CDR3 DNA: TGCAGCGTTGACCGACAGGGAGGGGCCGGTACGCAGTATTTT. It yields the protein CSVDRQGGAGTQYF. The chain joins TRBV29-1 to TRBJ2-3, with D perhaps matching TRBD1 or TRBD2 (7 bases each). The CDR3 sequence is 14 residues long. Germline V gene data show CDR1 as SQVTM and CDR2 as ANQGSEA. V was shortened by 3 bases and J by 8 bases, with 18 bases between the two germline ends.

This clonotype was recorded many times. V gene TRBV2 combines with J gene TRBJ2-7; D gene unclear. Germline lookup yields CDR1 SNHLY and CDR2 FYNNEI. V lost 3 bases and J lost 1, with 4 bases in between. CDR3 size: 12 residues. CDR3 sequence (DNA): TGTGCCAGCAGTGACGAGTCCTACGAGCAGTACTTC. It codes for CASSDESYEQYF.

This clonotype was recorded many times. V is TRBV9 and J is TRBJ2-1, with TRBD2 matching over 11 bases. CDR1 and CDR2 from the germline V gene are SGDLS and YYNGEE. The CDR3 extends over 16 amino acids. Losses at the gene ends were 4 bases for V and 9 bases for J; bases not matched to a gene: 12. The CDR3 DNA reads TGTGCCAGCAGCCCCCTCAGGGCTAGCGGGGGGATTGAGCAGTTCTTC. It is translated as CASSPLRASGGIEQFF.

This clonotype was found many times. CDR3 nucleotides: TGCGCCAGCAGCCCCGGCAGAATGATCACAGATACGCAGTATTTT. It translates to CASSPGRMITDTQYF. The chain links TRBV5-1 to TRBJ2-3; D unresolved. Germline CDR1 is SGHRS and CDR2 is YFSETQ. The CDR3 is made up of 15 amino acids. V lost 4 bases, J lost 2 bases, and 14 bases lay in between. Looking up the rest from reference TRBV5-1 and TRBJ2-3 gives the full variable domain: KAGVTQTPRYLIKTRGQQVTLSCSPISGHRSVSWYQQTPGQGLQFLFEYFSETQRNKGNFPGRFSGRQFSNSRSEMNVSTLELGDSALYLCASSPGRMITDTQYFGPGTRLTVL.

This clonotype occurred a few times. The chain carries TRBV18 and TRBJ2-2, with D unresolved. Germline CDR1 KGHSH, CDR2 LQKENI. CDR3 length equals 15 residues. V was clipped by 6 bases and J by 6 bases, with 17 bases between them. CDR3 bases: TGTGCCAGCTCTAACGATCGAGCGAAGGCCGGGGAGCTGTTTTTT. This translates into CASSNDRAKAGELFF.

This clonotype was detected ten times or more. V is TRBV20-1 and J is TRBJ2-1; 8 bases map to TRBD1. Germline V gene lookup returns CDR1 DFQATT and CDR2 SNEGSKA (reference sequence). The CDR3 spans 17 residues. Trimming at V came to 8 bases and at J to 4 bases, leaving 19 bases not matched to a gene. Here the CDR3 DNA reads TGCAGTTCGAGGACAGGGAATACGCTCGGGGGTTACAATGAGCAGTTCTTC. Its protein is CSSRTGNTLGGYNEQFF.

The sample holds many counts of this clonotype. CDR3 in DNA: TGCGCCAGCAGCTTGGGGCAAGGTCCCTCCTACGAGCAGTACTTC. It yields the protein CASSLGQGPSYEQYF. The chain couples TRBV4-1 to TRBJ2-7, with D tentatively TRBD1 (5 bases). The length of the CDR3 is 15 residues. Germline values: CDR1 MGHRA, CDR2 YSYEKL. Trimming took 5 bases from V and 0 from J, leaving 14 bases between them.

In this sample, this clonotype turned up many times. The V gene is TRBV20-1, the J gene TRBJ1-5, with D perhaps matching TRBD1 (6 bases). This CDR3 is 15 amino acids long. V gave up 5 bases and J gave up 0 bases, with 14 bases separating them. Germline CDR1 reads DFQATT; CDR2 reads SNEGSKA (reference sequence). In DNA form, the CDR3 reads TGCAGTGCTTCGGACAGCTTCGATAGCAATCAGCCCCAGCATTTT. This codes for CSASDSFDSNQPQHF.

There are many counts of this clonotype. J is TRBJ2-2 and V is TRBV7-9; 7 positions match TRBD2. Germline loops: CDR1 SEHNR, CDR2 FQNEAQ (reference sequence). With V trimmed by 2 bases and J by 0 bases, 3 bases remained unmatched. The CDR3 loop spans 16 amino acids. As DNA, the CDR3 is TGTGCCAGCAGCTTACCGGGACTACCGAACACCGGGGAGCTGTTTTTT. Translated: CASSLPGLPNTGELFF. Variable domain in full (rest from reference TRBV7-9 and TRBJ2-2): DTGVSQNPRHKITKRGQNVTFRCDPISEHNRLYWYRQTLGQGPEFLTYFQNEAQLEKSRLLSDRFSAERPKGSFSTLEIQRTEQGDSAMYLCASSLPGLPNTGELFFGEGSRLTVL.

This clonotype was seen ten or more times. This chain uses TRBV19 with TRBJ2-7; D is ambiguous. V was pared by 2 bases and J by 0 bases, with 20 bases between. Per the germline V gene, CDR1 is LNHDA and CDR2 is SQIVND (reference sequence). This CDR3 comprises 18 residues. The CDR3 coding sequence is TGTGCCAGTAGTATAAGGAATGTTGGATCGGGCTCCTCCTACGAGCAGTACTTC. Translating it yields CASSIRNVGSGSSYEQYF.

This clonotype was observed at least ten times. The chain has TRBV15 and TRBJ2-1; D is possibly TRBD2 (5 bases). V was clipped by 4 bases and J by 4 bases, with 17 bases between them. The V gene's germline CDR1 is LNHNV and CDR2 YYDKDF (reference sequence). The CDR3 totals 16 residues. CDR3 coding DNA: TGTGCCACCAGCACCCGACGGGGAATTGGGTACAATGAGCAGTTCTTC. Amino acids: CATSTRRGIGYNEQFF.